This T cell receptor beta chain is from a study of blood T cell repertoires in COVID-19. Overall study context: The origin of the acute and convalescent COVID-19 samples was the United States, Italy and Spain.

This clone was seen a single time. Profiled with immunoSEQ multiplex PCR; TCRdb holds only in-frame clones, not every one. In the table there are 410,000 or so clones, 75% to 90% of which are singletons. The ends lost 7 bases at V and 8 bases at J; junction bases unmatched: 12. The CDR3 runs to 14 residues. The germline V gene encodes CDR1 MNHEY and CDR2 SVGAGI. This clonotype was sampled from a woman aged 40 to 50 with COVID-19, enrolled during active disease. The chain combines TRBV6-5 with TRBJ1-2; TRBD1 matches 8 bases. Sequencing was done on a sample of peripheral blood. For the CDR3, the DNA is TGTGCCAGCACCGAAACGGACAGGGTAGGCGGCTACACCTTC. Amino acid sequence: CASTETDRVGGYTF.